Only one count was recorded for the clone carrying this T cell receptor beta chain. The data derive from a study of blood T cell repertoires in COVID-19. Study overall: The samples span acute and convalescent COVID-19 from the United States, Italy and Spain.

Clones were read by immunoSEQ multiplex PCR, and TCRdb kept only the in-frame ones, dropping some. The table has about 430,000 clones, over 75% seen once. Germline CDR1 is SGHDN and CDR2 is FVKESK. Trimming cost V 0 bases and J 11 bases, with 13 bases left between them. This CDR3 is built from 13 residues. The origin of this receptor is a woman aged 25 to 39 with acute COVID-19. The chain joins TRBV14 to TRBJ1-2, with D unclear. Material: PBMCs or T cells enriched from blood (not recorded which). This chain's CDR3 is CASSQDPGIPYTF. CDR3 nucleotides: TGTGCCAGCAGCCAAGATCCCGGGATCCCTTACACCTTC.